Shown below are 9 T cell receptor beta chains from a single sample sequenced in a study of metastatic and nonmetastatic thyroid tumors. Ahead of thyroid surgery, no patient had received treatment of any kind. Via MiXCR, TCRdb re-called the PCR reads. The sample records 30,000 to 40,000 clones, approximately 15% being singletons. Source material: blood. Receptors originate from a male donor with papillary thyroid cancer or a benign thyroid nodule (not recorded which). Some clones in this sample may be carry-over from other donors' samples.

There are many counts of this clone. V and J are TRBV11-2 and TRBJ2-1; D uncertain. The CDR3 has 11 amino acids. V lost 3 bases and J 10 bases, leaving 7 bases between the germline ends. CDR1 and CDR2 from the germline V gene are SGHAT and FQNNGV. CDR3 sequence: CASSLAREQFF. For the CDR3, the DNA is TGTGCCAGCAGCTTGGCCAGGGAGCAGTTCTTC.

In its sample, this clone was seen many times. The chain carries TRBV4-1 and TRBJ2-7; unclear D gene. CDR3 length equals 14 residues. V lost 0 bases to trimming and J lost 0 bases, with 6 bases between them. Germline lookup yields CDR1 MGHRA and CDR2 YSYEKL. The chain's CDR3 is CASSQDRSSYEQYF. CDR3 sequence (DNA): TGCGCCAGCAGCCAAGACAGGAGCTCCTACGAGCAGTACTTC.

This clone was counted between two and nine times. The chain uses TRBV2 and TRBJ2-7; D is undetermined. This CDR3 region has 13 residues. V was trimmed by 7 bases and J by 4 bases, leaving 14 bases between them. Looked up from germline, CDR1 is SNHLY and CDR2 is FYNNEI. CDR3 sequence (DNA): TGTGCCAGCATCGCTTTGATAGCTTACGAGCAGTACTTC. This translates into CASIALIAYEQYF.

This clone came up a few times. A read error is possible here, since a much larger clone lies one base away. The chain joins TRBV6-1 to TRBJ2-1, with TRBD2 matching over 7 bases. The CDR3 loop spans 17 amino acids. Germline CDR1 is MNHNS and CDR2 is SASEGT. After removal of 7 bases from V and 2 bases from J, the junction contained 14 bases not matched to a gene. In nucleotides, the CDR3 is TGTGCCAGCATTGACGCTATTCTGGCGGGAGCCTACAATGAGCAGTTCTTC. Its protein product is CASIDAILAGAYNEQFF.

This clone was picked up many times. This sequence joins TRBV7-9 and TRBJ1-5; no clear D. Trimming pared 4 bases from V and 4 bases from J, leaving 5 bases between. The CDR3 runs to 12 residues. Germline lookup yields CDR1 SEHNR and CDR2 FQNEAQ (reference sequence). The CDR3: CASSWSNQPQHF. In DNA, the CDR3 is TGTGCCAGCAGCTGGAGTAATCAGCCCCAGCATTTT. Combining the CDR3 with reference TRBV7-9 and TRBJ1-5 gives the whole variable domain DTGVSQNPRHKITKRGQNVTFRCDPISEHNRLYWYRQTLGQGPEFLTYFQNEAQLEKSRLLSDRFSAERPKGSFSTLEIQRTEQGDSAMYLCASSWSNQPQHFGDGTRLSIL.

This clone has a count of ten or more. This rearrangement joins TRBV28 to TRBJ2-7; D uncertain. Trimming cost V 4 bases and J 0 bases, with 13 bases left between them. The CDR3 sequence is 15 residues long. CDR1 and CDR2 (germline): MDHEN, SYDVKM. CDR3 sequence: CASSWPTVNSYEQYF. The CDR3 nucleotides read TGTGCCAGCAGTTGGCCCACCGTCAACTCCTACGAGCAGTACTTC.

This clone has at least ten counts. This rearrangement joins TRBV19 to TRBJ2-1, with 10 bases fitting TRBD2. With 3 bases clipped from V and 4 bases from J, the junction kept 3 bases outside the gene matches. The germline CDR1 and CDR2 sequences are LNHDA and SQIVND (reference sequence). The CDR3 runs to 15 residues. CDR3 sequence (DNA): TGTGCCAGTAGTATTACTAGCGGGAATTACAATGAGCAGTTCTTC. Translation gives CASSITSGNYNEQFF.

This clone has a count of ten or more. This chain joins TRBV4-2 and TRBJ2-7, with D perhaps TRBD2 (5 bases). This CDR3 spans 14 amino acids. Trimming shortened V by 2 bases and J by 5 bases, and 13 bases separated the two germline ends. Per the germline V gene, CDR1 is LGHNA and CDR2 is YNFKEQ. CDR3 amino acids: CASSQSASRDEQYF. CDR3 nucleotides: TGTGCCAGCAGCCAATCCGCTAGCCGAGACGAGCAGTACTTC.

This clone was seen at least ten times. The chain employs TRBV11-2 and TRBJ2-1; tentative D call: TRBD2 (6 bases). Germline values: CDR1 SGHAT, CDR2 FQNNGV. The ends were cut back, 1 base at V and 2 bases at J, with 9 bases in the middle. This CDR3 is 15 amino acids long. The CDR3 region is CASSLVRGAYNEQFF. The CDR3, as DNA: TGTGCCAGCAGCTTAGTGCGCGGGGCCTACAATGAGCAGTTCTTC.